This TCR beta chain is drawn from a study of shared T cell receptors in the human thymus (dated by TCRdb to the early 2020s). Some background on the complete study: The study investigated the way shared, self-reactive T-cell receptor alpha chains are produced in the human thymus.

At the junction V is shortened by 4 bases and J by 0 bases; bases outside the gene matches: 9. Looking up the germline V gene yields CDR1 MDHEN and CDR2 SYDVKM. The CDR3 starts with the cysteine, ends with the phenylalanine, and has 18 residues. The sequence is cut down to CDR3 DNA, 54 bases in frame from base 1. Comments on this clone: The antigen this receptor binds is unknown. It has no much larger one-base neighbor in the sample; base qualities were not kept.

The method was the immunoSEQ multiplex PCR assay. TCRdb took over this immuneACCESS table, retaining in-frame rearrangements with V and J assigned. Such tables are incomplete; in checked studies, under half of the missing clones stem from an unresolved V gene, and the remainder is unexplained. A total of approximately 760,000 clones appear in this sample, approximately 83% of them only once. The ten largest clones represent under 0.012% of the sample. These sequences were also reported in another study, on human thymus T cells. That second report states: Donors were immunologically healthy infants undergoing open corrective cardiac surgery for congenital heart defects in Finland. Thymus tissue was collected as surgical resects that were removed during corrective cardiac surgery. V and J gene segment usage appeared biased in both thymic and peripheral blood repertoires. The related research found that thymic TCR repertoires overlapped highly between unrelated individuals. TCR alpha and beta repertoires from roughly eight infant thymus samples and four related peripheral blood samples were characterized in the study. The infant donors were about 6 to 244 days old, and the cohort included about 6 males and a couple of females. Thymocytes were mechanically released from the tissue and were stored as pellets of roughly 9.5-30 million cells at -70 degrees C. Genomic DNA was extracted from frozen cell pellets with a QIAsymphony instrument. Using the immunoSEQ multiplex PCR assay, the TCRB and TCRAD loci were amplified from a standardized quantity of quality-controlled genomic DNA. The V(D)J region was spanned by amplicons of a length sufficient to cover the CDR3 and to identify V and J genes. The commercial immunoSEQ service was used to sequence amplicons on an Illumina platform. Corrections for primer bias and sequencing errors followed previously described methods, while TCRAD and TCRB definitions were based on the IMGT database. Analysis of the repertoires was done with immunoSEQ Analyzer 3.0 and VDJTools and included basic statistics, V/J segment usage, diversity estimates, rarefaction and pairwise overlap. Diversity was estimated with Chao1, ChaoE, Efron-Thisted, Shannon and inverse Simpson indices, and also on datasets down-sampled to the smallest sample. Repertoire overlap used strict matching of CDR3 nucleotide sequence, V gene and J gene, with Jaccard-based multidimensional scaling clustering. Thymus samples yielded on average approximately 840,000 unique TCRB clonotypes, compared with around 91,000 from blood samples.

The sequenced sample was thymocytes. The chain was built from TRBV28 and TRBJ2-4; TRBD2 agrees with 10 junctional bases. The sequence came from a girl less than two years old with a congenital heart defect. Donor details come from another sample of the same person, matched by shared clones. The bases read TGTGCCAGCAGTTCAAAGCGGGGGGGGGCCATAGCCAAAAACATTCAGTACTTC. It is translated as CASSSKRGGAIAKNIQYF.